This T cell receptor beta chain was sequenced in a study of Graves' ophthalmopathy and Graves' hyperthyroidism. Study-level findings and limits: In blood, most expanded thyroid clonotypes above 0.001 frequency were also detected. Prediction of ophthalmopathy progression reached roughly 68% sensitivity and roughly 72% specificity.

This clonotype turned up a few times. What it recognizes is unknown. The CDR3 is 16 amino acids. Trimming cost V 5 bases and J 2 bases; bases outside gene matches: 12. Serum thyroxine and TRAb, along with clinical symptoms, thyroid ultrasound and orbital computed tomography, were what diagnosis relied on. Beta-chain TCR CDR3 regions were amplified from RNA transcripts. Investigators did first-round RT-PCR with HTBI primers, then second-round multiplex PCR. One entry per CDR3 protein, called by TCRdb with MiXCR from the multiplex PCR reads. The sample has approximately 700,000 distinct CDR3 sequences, 35% to 50% seen once.

The chain joins TRBV12-3 or TRBV12-4 to TRBJ2-7; TRBD2 matches 7 bases. Specimen: peripheral blood. The TCR sequence derives from an adult man with Graves' ophthalmopathy. CDR3 DNA: TGTGCCAGCAGTGACCTCAACGGGAGGACGCCCTACGAGCAGTACTTC. It translates to CASSDLNGRTPYEQYF.